This TCR beta chain was sequenced in a study of technical replicates of blood from several donors. Germline trimming cut 4 bases from V and 0 bases from J; bases unmatched to any gene: 5. Germline V gene lookup returns CDR1 MDHEN and CDR2 SYDVKM. This CDR3 spans 16 amino acids. Sequencing used immunoSEQ multiplex PCR; TCRdb keeps in-frame clones, though not all of them. The sample contains tens of thousands of clones, around 90% of which appear only once. The chain has TRBV28 and TRBJ1-5, with 8 bases that match TRBD1. Sequences were obtained from T cells isolated from PBMCs. This receptor was obtained from a human donor in good health. CDR3 in amino acids: CASSWGQVGSNQPQHF. The CDR3 nucleotides are TGTGCCAGCAGTTGGGGACAGGTCGGTAGCAATCAGCCCCAGCATTTT. Filled out from reference TRBV28 and TRBJ1-5, the complete variable domain reads DVKVTQSSRYLVKRTGEKVFLECVQDMDHENMFWYRQDPGLGLRLIYFSYDVKMKEKGDIPEGYSVSREKKERFSLILESASTNQTSMYLCASSWGQVGSNQPQHFGDGTRLSIL.